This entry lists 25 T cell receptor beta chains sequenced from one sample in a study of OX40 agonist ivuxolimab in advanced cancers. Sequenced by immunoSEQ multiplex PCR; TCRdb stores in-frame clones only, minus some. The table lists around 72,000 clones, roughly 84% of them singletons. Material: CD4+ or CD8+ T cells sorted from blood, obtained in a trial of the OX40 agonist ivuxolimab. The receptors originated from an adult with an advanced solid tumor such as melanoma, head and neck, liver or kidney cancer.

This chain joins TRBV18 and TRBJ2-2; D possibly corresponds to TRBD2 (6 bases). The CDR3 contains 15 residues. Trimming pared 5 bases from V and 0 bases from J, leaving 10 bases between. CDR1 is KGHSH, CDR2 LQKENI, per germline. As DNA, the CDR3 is TGTGCCAGCTCATTAAGCGGGTCGAACACCGGGGAGCTGTTTTTT. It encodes CASSLSGSNTGELFF.

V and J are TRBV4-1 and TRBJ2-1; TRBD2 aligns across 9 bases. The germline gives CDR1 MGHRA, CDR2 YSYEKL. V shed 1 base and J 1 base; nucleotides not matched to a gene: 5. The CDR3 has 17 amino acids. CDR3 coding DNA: TGCGCCAGCAGCCAAGGCCCTCTAGCGGGATCCTACAATGAGCAGTTCTTC. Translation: CASSQGPLAGSYNEQFF.

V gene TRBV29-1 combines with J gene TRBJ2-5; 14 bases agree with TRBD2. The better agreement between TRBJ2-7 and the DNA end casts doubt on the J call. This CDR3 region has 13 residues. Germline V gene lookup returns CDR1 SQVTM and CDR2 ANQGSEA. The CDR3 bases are TGCAGCGTGGGGACTAGCGGGGGTTACGAGCAGTACTTC. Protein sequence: CSVGTSGGYEQYF.

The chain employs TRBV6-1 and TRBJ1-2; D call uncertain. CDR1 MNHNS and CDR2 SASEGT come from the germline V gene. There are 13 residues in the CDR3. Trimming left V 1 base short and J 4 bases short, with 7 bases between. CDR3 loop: CASSEGARYGYTF. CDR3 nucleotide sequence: TGTGCCAGCAGTGAAGGGGCCCGCTATGGCTACACCTTC.

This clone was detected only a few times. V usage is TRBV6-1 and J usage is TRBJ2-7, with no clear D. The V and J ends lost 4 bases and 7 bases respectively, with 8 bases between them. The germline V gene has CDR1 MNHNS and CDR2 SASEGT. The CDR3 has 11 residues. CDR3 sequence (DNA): TGTGCCAGCAGTGGTGGTATTGAGCAGTACTTC. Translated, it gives CASSGGIEQYF.

CDR3 bases: TGTGCCAGCAGCCTAGACAGGTTGGCCACAGATACGCAGTATTTT. Amino acids: CASSLDRLATDTQYF. The V call is TRBV5-4, the J call TRBJ2-3, with D maybe TRBD1 (6 bases). V was cut by 4 bases and J by 2 bases, with 14 bases left in between. Germline V gives CDR1 SGHNT, CDR2 YYREEE (reference sequence). The CDR3 covers 15 residues.

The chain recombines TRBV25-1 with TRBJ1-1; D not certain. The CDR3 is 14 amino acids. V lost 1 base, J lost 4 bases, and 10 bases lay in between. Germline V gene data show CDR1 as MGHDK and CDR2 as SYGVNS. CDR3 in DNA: TGTGCCAGCAGTGAATTTAGGAGTGGCACTGAAGCTTTCTTT. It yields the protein CASSEFRSGTEAFF. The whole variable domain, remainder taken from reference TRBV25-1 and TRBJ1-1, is EADIYQTPRYLVIGTGKKITLECSQTMGHDKMYWYQQDPGMELHLIHYSYGVNSTEKGDLSSESTVSRIRTEHFPLTLESARPSHTSQYLCASSEFRSGTEAFFGQGTRLTVV.

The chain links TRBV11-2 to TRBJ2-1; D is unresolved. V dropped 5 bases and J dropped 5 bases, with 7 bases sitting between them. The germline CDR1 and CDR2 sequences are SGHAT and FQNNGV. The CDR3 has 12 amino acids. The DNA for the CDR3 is TGTGCCAGCAGCCCTACGCACAATGAGCAGTTCTTC. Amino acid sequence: CASSPTHNEQFF. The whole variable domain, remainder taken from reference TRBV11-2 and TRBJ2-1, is EAGVAQSPRYKIIEKRQSVAFWCNPISGHATLYWYQQILGQGPKLLIQFQNNGVVDDSQLPKDRFSAERLKGVDSTLKIQPAKLEDSAVYLCASSPTHNEQFFGPGTRLTVL.

The CDR3 protein is CASSFYTSGPEGTQYF. The CDR3 bases are TGTGCCAGCAGTTTCTATACCTCGGGTCCGGAGGGGACCCAGTACTTC. The chain employs TRBV27 and TRBJ2-5; D may be TRBD2 (6 bases). This CDR3 has 16 amino acids. The V and J ends lost 3 bases and 7 bases respectively, with 21 bases between them. The V gene's germline CDR1 is MNHEY and CDR2 SMNVEV (reference sequence).

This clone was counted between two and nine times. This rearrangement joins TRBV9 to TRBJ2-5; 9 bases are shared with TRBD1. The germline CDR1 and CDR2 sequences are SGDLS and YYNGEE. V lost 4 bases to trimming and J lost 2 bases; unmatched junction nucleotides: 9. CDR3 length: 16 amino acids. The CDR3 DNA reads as TGTGCCAGCAGCCCACGACAGGGGGGAAGACAAGAGACCCAGTACTTC. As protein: CASSPRQGGRQETQYF.

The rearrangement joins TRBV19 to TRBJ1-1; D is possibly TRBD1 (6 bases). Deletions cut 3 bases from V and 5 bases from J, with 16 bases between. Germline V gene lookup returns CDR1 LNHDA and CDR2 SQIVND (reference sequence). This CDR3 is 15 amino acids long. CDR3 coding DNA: TGTGCCAGTAGTATCTGGGGCAGGGGACGGACTGAAGCTTTCTTT. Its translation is CASSIWGRGRTEAFF.

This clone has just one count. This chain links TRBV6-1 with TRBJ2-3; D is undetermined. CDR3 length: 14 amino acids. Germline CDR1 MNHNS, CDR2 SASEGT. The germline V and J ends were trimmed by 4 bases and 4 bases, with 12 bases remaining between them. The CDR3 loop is CASSGLSWADTQYF. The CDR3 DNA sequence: TGTGCCAGCAGTGGGCTCTCGTGGGCAGATACGCAGTATTTT.

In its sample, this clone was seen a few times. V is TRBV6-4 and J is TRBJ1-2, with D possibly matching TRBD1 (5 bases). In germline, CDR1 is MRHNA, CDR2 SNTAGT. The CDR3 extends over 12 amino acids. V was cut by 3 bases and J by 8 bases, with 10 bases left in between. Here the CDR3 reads CASSDGAGGYTF. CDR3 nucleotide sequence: TGTGCCAGCAGTGATGGGGCCGGAGGCTACACCTTC.

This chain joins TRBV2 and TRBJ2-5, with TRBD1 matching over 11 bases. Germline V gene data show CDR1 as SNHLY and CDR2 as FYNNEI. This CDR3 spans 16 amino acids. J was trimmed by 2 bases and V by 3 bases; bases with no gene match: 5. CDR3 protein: CASSDWTGGGQETQYF. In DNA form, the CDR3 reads TGTGCCAGCAGTGACTGGACAGGGGGCGGTCAAGAGACCCAGTACTTC.

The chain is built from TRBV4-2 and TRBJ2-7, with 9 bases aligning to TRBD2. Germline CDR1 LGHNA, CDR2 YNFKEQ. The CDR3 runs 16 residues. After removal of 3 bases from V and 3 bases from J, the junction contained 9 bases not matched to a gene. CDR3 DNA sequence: TGTGCCAGCAGCCAGGGACCTAGCGGGACTATCTACGAGCAGTACTTC. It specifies CASSQGPSGTIYEQYF.

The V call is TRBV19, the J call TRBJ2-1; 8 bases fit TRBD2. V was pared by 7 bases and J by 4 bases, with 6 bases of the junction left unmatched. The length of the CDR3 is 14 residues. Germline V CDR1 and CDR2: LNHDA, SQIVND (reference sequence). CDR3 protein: CASTPGRGYNEQFF. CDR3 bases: TGTGCCAGTACCCCCGGGAGGGGATACAATGAGCAGTTCTTC.

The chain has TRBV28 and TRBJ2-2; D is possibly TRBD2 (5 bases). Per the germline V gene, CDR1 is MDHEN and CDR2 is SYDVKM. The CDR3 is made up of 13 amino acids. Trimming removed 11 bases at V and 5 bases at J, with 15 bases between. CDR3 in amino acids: CAYKGGRTGELFF. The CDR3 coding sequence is TGTGCCTACAAAGGAGGTCGGACCGGGGAGCTGTTTTTT.

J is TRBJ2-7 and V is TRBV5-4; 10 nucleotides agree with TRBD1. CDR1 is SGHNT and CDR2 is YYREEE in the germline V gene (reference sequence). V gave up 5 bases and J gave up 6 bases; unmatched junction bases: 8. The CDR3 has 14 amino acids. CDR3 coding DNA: TGTGCCAGCAGTACCGGGACAGGGGTCCGCGAGCAGTACTTC. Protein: CASSTGTGVREQYF.

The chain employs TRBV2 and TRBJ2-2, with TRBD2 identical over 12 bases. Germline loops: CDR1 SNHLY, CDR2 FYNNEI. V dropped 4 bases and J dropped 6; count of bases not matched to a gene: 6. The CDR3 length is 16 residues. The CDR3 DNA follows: TGTGCCAGCAGTGGGAGGACTAGCGGGACCCCCGGGGAGCTGTTTTTT. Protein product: CASSGRTSGTPGELFF.

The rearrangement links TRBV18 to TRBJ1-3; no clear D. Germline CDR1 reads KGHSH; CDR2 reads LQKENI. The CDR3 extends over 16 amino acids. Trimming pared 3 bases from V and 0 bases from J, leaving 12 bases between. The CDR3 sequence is CASSPGGPSSGNTIYF. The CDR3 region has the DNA TGTGCCAGCTCACCCGGAGGACCTTCCTCTGGAAACACCATATATTTT.

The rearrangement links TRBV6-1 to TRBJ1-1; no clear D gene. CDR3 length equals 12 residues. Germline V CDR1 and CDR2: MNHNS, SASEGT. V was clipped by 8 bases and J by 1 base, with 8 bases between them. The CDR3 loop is CASAQANTEAFF. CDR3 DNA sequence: TGTGCCAGCGCCCAGGCGAACACTGAAGCTTTCTTT.

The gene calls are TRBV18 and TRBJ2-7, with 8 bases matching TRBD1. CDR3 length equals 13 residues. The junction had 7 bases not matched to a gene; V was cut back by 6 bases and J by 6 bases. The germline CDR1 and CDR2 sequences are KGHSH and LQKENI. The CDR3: CASSLKTGAEQYF. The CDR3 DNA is TGTGCCAGCTCTCTAAAGACAGGGGCCGAGCAGTACTTC.

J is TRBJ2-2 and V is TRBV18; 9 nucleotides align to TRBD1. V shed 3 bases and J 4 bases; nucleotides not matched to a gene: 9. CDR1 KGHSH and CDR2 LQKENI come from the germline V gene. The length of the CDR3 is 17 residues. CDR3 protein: CASSPSLQGAGTGELFF. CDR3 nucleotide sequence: TGTGCCAGCTCACCTTCCTTACAGGGGGCCGGCACCGGGGAGCTGTTTTTT.

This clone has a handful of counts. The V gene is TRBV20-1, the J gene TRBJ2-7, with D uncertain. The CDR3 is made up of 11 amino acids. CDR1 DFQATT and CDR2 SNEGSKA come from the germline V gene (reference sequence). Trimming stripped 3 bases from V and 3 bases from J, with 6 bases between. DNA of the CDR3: TGCAGTGCTAGCCCGGGCTACGAGCAGTACTTC. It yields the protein CSASPGYEQYF.

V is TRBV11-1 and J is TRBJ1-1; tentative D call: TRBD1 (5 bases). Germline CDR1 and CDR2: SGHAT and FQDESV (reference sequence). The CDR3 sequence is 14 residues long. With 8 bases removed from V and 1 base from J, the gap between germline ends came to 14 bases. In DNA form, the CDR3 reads TGTGCCAGCTCTCGACAGTCGGAGAACACTGAAGCTTTCTTT. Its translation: CASSRQSENTEAFF.